The sequence of this T cell receptor (beta chain) was determined in a study of T cells in Graves' hyperthyroidism and ophthalmopathy (dated by TCRdb to the late 2010s). General notes on the study: Peripheral blood was collected at initial diagnosis, before any treatment. A discovery cohort of about 96 patients, approximately 44 with Graves' ophthalmopathy and 55 to 60 with stable Graves' hyperthyroidism, was used to find distinguishing TCR V-J signatures. Prospective prediction of ophthalmopathy was tested in an independent validation cohort of fewer than 20 hyperthyroidism patients and 15 to 17 patients who later progressed to ophthalmopathy. For training and testing, the 80 to 100 patients in the discovery cohort were randomly divided in a 7:3 ratio. In addition, the study compared T-cell repertoires in thyroid tissue and in blood from five to seven Graves' hyperthyroidism patients. After sampling, hyperthyroidism patients received methimazole starting at 30 mg daily, and ophthalmopathy patients received high-dose intravenous methylprednisolone. The paper describes TCR Vbeta CDR3 sequencing of fewer than 150 peripheral blood samples, made up of about 40 ophthalmopathy patients, over 70 hyperthyroidism patients and around 17 progressor patients.

Relative to germline, V is 5 bases shorter and J is 1 base shorter, with 9 bases between their ends. Measured from the cysteine to the phenylalanine, the CDR3 is 13 residues long. Of the read, only the CDR3 DNA is kept; its 39 bases are in frame from base 1. The CDR1 and CDR2 encoded by the germline V gene are MDHEN and SYDVKM. The TCR beta CDR3 regions were amplified from RNA transcripts. The TCR CDR3 was subjected to a first round of RT-PCR using the HTBI primer set and the Qiagen OneStep RT-PCR kit. Libraries were constructed in a second round of multiplex PCR, after which size selection and purification were carried out. The libraries were sequenced on an Illumina HiSeq2000 using paired-end 100 bp reads. Per the original workflow: SOAPnuke was used to process the raw data, removing reads that contained adapters or uncalled bases, had a mean Phred below 15, or lacked an exact match to the constant primer or identifier. COPE v1.2.5 was used to merge high-quality paired reads, and clonotypes were defined as unique nucleotide sequences. MiTCR v1.1 was used to align clonotypes to the IMGT TRBV, TRBD and TRBJ reference segments. The analysis included only V-J combinations with a frequency above 0.0001, which together covered 99% to 99.2% of the repertoires. The TCS score was defined as the ratio of F50 (clonal expansion) to E x V (chaos), calculated using BLOSUM62-based TCRdist between CDR3 peptides within each V-J. Welch's t-statistics and random forest reduced 514 V-J features to roughly 13, which were used in a naive Bayes classifier (R e1071). TCRdb applied fastp at Q25 and MiXCR to the public reads, then kept only in-frame beta chains. Here each entry gathers all rows of one CDR3 protein and keeps the most common genes and DNA. TCRdb's processing, not the authors', yielded these V and J calls. Across this sample there are about 270,000 distinct CDR3 sequences, with about 25% seen only once. The top ten hold about a quarter of the sample.

Hyperthyroidism patients were aged 18 to 65 years and newly diagnosed, with disease duration of less than 2 months. Any patient with an uncontrolled infection, another autoimmune disease, pregnancy or lactation was excluded. Diagnoses relied on clinical symptoms, serum thyroxine and TRAb, thyroid ultrasound and orbital computed tomography. Blood from progressor patients was collected at the time of first diagnosis with hyperthyroidism, before any ophthalmopathy symptoms had appeared. Ficoll-Paque density gradient centrifugation was used to isolate PBMCs from around 10 ml of fresh peripheral blood. Progressor patients were initially diagnosed with Graves' hyperthyroidism and developed ophthalmopathy during follow-up. Total RNA was extracted with Trizol reagent, and quality was checked on an Agilent 2100 Bioanalyzer. The paper as a whole reports these results and caveats: A model built on a 13 V-J signature distinguished ophthalmopathy from stable hyperthyroidism, reaching around 87% sensitivity and 81.08% specificity in cross-validation and 80%/75% in testing. No statistical method was used to set the sample size in advance, and investigators knew the group allocation. Blood samples also contained most of the expanded thyroid clonotypes (frequency above 0.001), which suggests that blood repertoires may reflect thyroid immune responses. In validation, the model predicted progression to ophthalmopathy with 55% to 71% sensitivity and about 73% specificity, a median of approximately 6.7 months before onset.

Details on this clonotype: Its antigen is still unknown. No much larger clonotype is one base removed from it; base qualities were not supplied.

The receptor comes from a man in his forties with Graves' hyperthyroidism that later progressed to Graves' ophthalmopathy. The sequencing input was blood. The V and J genes are TRBV28 and TRBJ2-7, with the D gene call left open. The CDR3 reads CASSHSDSYEQYF. The nucleotides are TGTGCCAGCAGTCACAGTGATTCCTACGAGCAGTACTTC.